This T cell receptor (beta chain) was captured in a study of blood T cell repertoires in COVID-19. Here immunoSEQ multiplex PCR was the method, and the copy in TCRdb shows in-frame clones only, minus some. The sample yields more than 200,000 clones, roughly four fifths seen once. Study members were between about 18 and 95 years old and lived in roughly 24 US regions. Recovered Cohort 3 donors showed two negative PCRs, clearance, or symptom resolution. CDR3 length equals 16 residues. V dropped 2 bases and J dropped 5 bases, with 19 bases sitting between them. Per the germline V gene, CDR1 is LNHDA and CDR2 is SQIVND (reference sequence).

The V and J genes are TRBV19 and TRBJ2-7; D possibly corresponds to TRBD2 (5 bases). Sequencing was done on a sample of PBMCs or T cells enriched from blood (not recorded which). This clonotype was sampled from a man aged 60 to 75 who had recovered from COVID-19. CDR3 amino acids: CASSISGPGTAHEQYF. The CDR3, as DNA: TGTGCCAGTAGTATATCGGGTCCGGGAACTGCACACGAGCAGTACTTC.